The rows below give T cell receptor beta chains drawn from one sample of a study of T cells in Graves' hyperthyroidism and ophthalmopathy. MiXCR, applied by TCRdb to the multiplex PCR reads, yields one record per CDR3 protein. The table lists around 380,000 distinct CDR3 sequences, roughly 14% of them singletons. The sequenced sample was blood. All receptors come from a man aged 30 to 39 with Graves' hyperthyroidism that later progressed to Graves' ophthalmopathy. The CDR3 runs from the conserved cysteine through the conserved F or W. Fields, in order: V gene, J gene, CDR3 protein.

V: TRBV5-4
J: TRBJ1-6
CDR3: CASSQRDSPLHF

V: TRBV28
J: TRBJ1-3
CDR3: CASSCIEDSQRGRHENTIYF

V: TRBV12-3/TRBV12-4
J: TRBJ2-4
CDR3: CASSFGQGSKNIQYF

V: TRBV20-1
J: TRBJ1-4
CDR3: CSAREEGGEKLFF

V: TRBV7-9
J: TRBJ2-4
CDR3: CASSSTGTLGAKNIQYF

V: TRBV11-2
J: TRBJ2-7
CDR3: CASSPYRVPSGYEQYF

V: TRBV11-2
J: TRBJ2-7
CDR3: CASSEGTPWGQNYEQYF

V: TRBV12-5
J: TRBJ2-2
CDR3: CASGSGQGNTGELFF

V: TRBV15
J: TRBJ2-7
CDR3: CATSRDRGGLGEQYF

V: TRBV19
J: TRBJ2-2
CDR3: CAVNANKQGSGTGELFF

V: TRBV12-5
J: TRBJ2-7
CDR3: CASGLGTATYEQYF

V: TRBV20-1
J: TRBJ2-4
CDR3: CSARDPQRGGRNIQYF

V: TRBV28
J: TRBJ1-5
CDR3: CASARWWDQPQHF

V: TRBV19
J: TRBJ2-3
CDR3: CASSMRLAGALTPTDTQYF